The 27 T cell receptor beta chains below come from one sample, sequenced in a study of cytomegalovirus exposure and HLA in healthy donors. PCR was performed using 60 Vbeta and 13 Jbeta primers. The table came from immunoSEQ multiplex PCR; TCRdb's copy has only in-frame clones and leaves some out. The top ten clones hold approximately 2.6% of a sample with 150,000 to 180,000 clones, roughly 74% of them seen once. What was sequenced was PBMCs. The receptors shown here come from a man between 18 and 29 years old in good health and CMV-seronegative.

The CDR3 loop reads CASSSGLAGVNTGELFF. DNA for the CDR3: TGCGCCAGCAGCTCGGGACTAGCGGGGGTAAACACCGGGGAGCTGTTTTTT. The rearrangement links TRBV4-1 to TRBJ2-2, with 14 bases aligning to TRBD2. J gave up 2 bases and V 5 bases, and 4 bases lay outside the gene matches. CDR1 and CDR2 (germline): MGHRA, YSYEKL. The CDR3 sequence is 17 residues long.

Comment on this clone: Additional DNA sequences in this sample encode the identical CDR3. V and J are TRBV4-1 and TRBJ2-2, with 7 bases that match TRBD1. V gave up 0 bases and J gave up 1 base; unmatched junction bases: 2. From germline, CDR1 is MGHRA and CDR2 YSYEKL. The CDR3 spans 16 residues. CDR3 in DNA: TGCGCCAGCAGCCAAGACCGGGACAGGAACACCGGGGAGCTGTTTTTT. It specifies CASSQDRDRNTGELFF.

The chain employs TRBV15 and TRBJ2-6, with 9 bases lining up with TRBD1. J lost 2 bases, V lost 1 base, and 9 bases had no gene match. Germline lookup yields CDR1 LNHNV and CDR2 YYDKDF (reference sequence). This CDR3 has 19 residues. CDR3 amino acids: CATSRGGDRVGAGANVLTF. In nucleotides, the CDR3 is TGTGCCACCAGCAGAGGGGGGGACAGGGTAGGCGCTGGGGCCAACGTCCTGACTTTC. Supplemented by reference TRBV15 and TRBJ2-6, the full variable domain reads DAMVIQNPRYQVTQFGKPVTLSCSQTLNHNVMYWYQQKSSQAPKLLFHYYDKDFNNEADTPDNFQSRRPNTSFCFLDIRSPGLGDTAMYLCATSRGGDRVGAGANVLTFGAGSRLTVL.

This clone was detected only once. This chain uses TRBV28 with TRBJ1-1; TRBD1 aligns across 7 bases. In germline, CDR1 is MDHEN, CDR2 SYDVKM. CDR3 length: 11 amino acids. V shed 10 bases and J 5 bases; nucleotides not matched to a gene: 4. CDR3 sequence reads: CAIEGATEAFF. The CDR3 coding sequence is TGTGCCATCGAGGGGGCAACTGAAGCTTTCTTT. Full variable domain (remainder filled in from reference TRBV28 and TRBJ1-1): DVKVTQSSRYLVKRTGEKVFLECVQDMDHENMFWYRQDPGLGLRLIYFSYDVKMKEKGDIPEGYSVSREKKERFSLILESASTNQTSMYLCAIEGATEAFFGQGTRLTVV.

This clone has just a few counts. This chain connects TRBV7-3 to TRBJ2-5; TRBD1 agrees at 9 bases. The CDR3 length is 16 residues. Germline V gene sequence: CDR1 SGHTA, CDR2 FQGTGA. V trimming: 3 bases; J trimming: 1 base; junction bases outside the gene matches: 6. CDR3 residues: CASSFGGQGPQETQYF. The CDR3 DNA reads as TGTGCCAGCAGCTTTGGGGGACAGGGACCCCAAGAGACCCAGTACTTC.

The chain links TRBV6-1 to TRBJ1-1; D ambiguous. Trimming left V 6 bases short and J 6 bases short, with 14 bases between. Germline lookup yields CDR1 MNHNS and CDR2 SASEGT. This CDR3 has 13 residues. This CDR3 is CASRDVPGAEAFF. The CDR3 DNA sequence: TGTGCCAGCAGGGACGTACCCGGGGCTGAAGCTTTCTTT.

V and J are TRBV29-1 and TRBJ1-2; 8 bases match TRBD1. Germline trimming cut 1 base from V and 4 bases from J; bases unmatched to any gene: 5. This CDR3 is built from 14 residues. Germline-derived CDR1 and CDR2 are SQVTM and ANQGSEA. CDR3 loop: CSVEGRGQAYGYTF. Written as DNA, the CDR3 is TGCAGCGTTGAAGGCAGGGGACAGGCCTATGGCTACACCTTC.

The chain has TRBV5-1 and TRBJ2-1; the match to TRBD2 covers 8 bases. Germline lookup yields CDR1 SGHRS and CDR2 YFSETQ. This CDR3 region has 16 residues. The junction had 12 bases not matched to a gene; V was cut back by 2 bases and J by 8 bases. CDR3 region: CASSLRTAGEGDEQFF. CDR3 DNA sequence: TGCGCCAGCAGCTTAAGGACAGCGGGAGAGGGGGATGAGCAGTTCTTC.

The chain recombines TRBV5-4 with TRBJ1-2; D remains unclear. In germline, CDR1 is SGHNT, CDR2 YYREEE (reference sequence). The CDR3 runs 13 residues. V gave up 3 bases and J gave up 0 bases, with 6 bases separating them. The CDR3 spells CASSSPANYGYTF. The DNA of the CDR3 is TGTGCCAGCAGCTCTCCAGCTAACTATGGCTACACCTTC.

The V and J genes are TRBV7-9 and TRBJ2-6; a weak D match, TRBD1 (5 bases). The germline V gene has CDR1 SEHNR and CDR2 FQNEAQ (reference sequence). V lost 1 base and J lost 4, with 11 bases in between. The CDR3 sequence is 16 residues long. The CDR3 here is CASSLGAGSGANVLTF. In nucleotides, the CDR3 is TGTGCCAGCAGCTTAGGGGCAGGGTCAGGGGCCAACGTCCTGACTTTC.

J is TRBJ1-6 and V is TRBV9, with D possibly TRBD1 on 6 matching bases. The V end lost 0 bases, the J end lost 9 bases, and 16 bases lay between the germline ends. The CDR3 length is 16 residues. CDR1 is SGDLS and CDR2 is YYNGEE in the germline V gene. The CDR3 DNA reads TGTGCCAGCAGCGTAGCTCGGACAGCGAAGGGTTCACCCCTCCACTTT. It yields the protein CASSVARTAKGSPLHF.

The rearrangement links TRBV7-3 to TRBJ2-1; weak D call: TRBD1 (5 bases). The CDR3 covers 17 residues. Germline lookup yields CDR1 SGHTA and CDR2 FQGTGA. V was shortened by 4 bases and J by 4 bases, with 20 bases between the two germline ends. CDR3 loop: CASSSHLRQNAYNEQFF. Written as DNA, the CDR3 is TGTGCCAGCAGCTCCCACCTAAGACAGAACGCTTACAATGAGCAGTTCTTC.

The chain has TRBV5-1 and TRBJ1-2; tentative D call: TRBD1 (5 bases). V was clipped by 0 bases and J by 4 bases, with 16 bases between them. In germline, CDR1 is SGHRS, CDR2 YFSETQ. The CDR3 covers 16 residues. CDR3 loop: CASSLAQWGAGYGYTF. The DNA for the CDR3 is TGCGCCAGCAGCTTGGCCCAGTGGGGCGCTGGCTATGGCTACACCTTC. The full variable domain, its missing parts supplied by reference TRBV5-1 and TRBJ1-2, is KAGVTQTPRYLIKTRGQQVTLSCSPISGHRSVSWYQQTPGQGLQFLFEYFSETQRNKGNFPGRFSGRQFSNSRSEMNVSTLELGDSALYLCASSLAQWGAGYGYTFGSGTRLTVV.

The J gene is TRBJ1-5, the V gene TRBV11-2; 7 bases agree with TRBD1. Germline V gene lookup returns CDR1 SGHAT and CDR2 FQNNGV. V shed 4 bases and J 3 bases; nucleotides not matched to a gene: 6. The CDR3 sequence is 15 residues long. The CDR3 reads CASSSDRTFNQPQHF. The CDR3 nucleotides read TGTGCCAGCAGCTCGGACAGGACCTTCAATCAGCCCCAGCATTTT.

The J gene is TRBJ2-2, the V gene TRBV16, with a weak D call TRBD1 (5 bases). The V end was cut by 2 bases, the J end by 4 bases, with 11 bases between. Per the germline V gene, CDR1 is KGHSY and CDR2 is FQNENV. The CDR3 length is 15 residues. CDR3 DNA: TGTGCCAGCAGCCAAAGCCCCAGGGCCACCGGGGAGCTGTTTTTT. Its translation: CASSQSPRATGELFF. Supplemented by reference TRBV16 and TRBJ2-2, the full variable domain reads GEEVAQTPKHLVRGEGQKAKLYCAPIKGHSYVFWYQQVLKNEFKFLISFQNENVFDETGMPKERFSAKCLPNSPCSLEIQATKLEDSAVYFCASSQSPRATGELFFGEGSRLTVL.

The rearrangement links TRBV4-2 to TRBJ1-6; 7 bases line up with TRBD1. V trimming: 3 bases; J trimming: 4 bases; junction bases outside the gene matches: 9. The germline V gene has CDR1 LGHNA and CDR2 YNFKEQ. This CDR3 spans 17 amino acids. As DNA, the CDR3 is TGTGCCAGCAGCCAGCGCGCCGACAGGGATTATAATTCACCCCTCCACTTT. This gives the protein CASSQRADRDYNSPLHF.

This chain uses TRBV2 with TRBJ2-2; maybe TRBD2 (6 bases). Trimming left V 7 bases short and J 4 bases short, with 10 bases between. Germline assignment: CDR1 SNHLY and CDR2 FYNNEI. This CDR3 comprises 13 residues. The CDR3: CASTREATGELFF. In nucleotides, the CDR3 is TGTGCCAGCACCAGGGAGGCCACCGGGGAGCTGTTTTTT.

Here the CDR3 reads CASSPQLRGSGNEKLFF. CDR3 sequence (DNA): TGTGCCAGCTCACCCCAACTTAGGGGCTCTGGTAATGAAAAACTGTTTTTT. The V call is TRBV18, the J call TRBJ1-4; perhaps TRBD1 as D (5 bases). The germline V gene has CDR1 KGHSH and CDR2 LQKENI. Trimming stripped 3 bases from V and 4 bases from J, with 18 bases between. This CDR3 contains 17 residues.

The rearrangement uses TRBV4-1 and TRBJ1-5, with 10 bases fitting TRBD1. In germline, CDR1 is MGHRA, CDR2 YSYEKL. The CDR3 spans 15 residues. Trimming cost V 3 bases and J 7 bases; bases outside gene matches: 6. CDR3 nucleotide sequence: TGCGCCAGCAGCCACCCGGGACAGGGGTACCAGCCCCAGCATTTT. Protein product: CASSHPGQGYQPQHF.

The rearrangement uses TRBV5-8 and TRBJ2-7; D perhaps matches TRBD1 (6 bases). Germline CDR1 reads SGHTS; CDR2 reads YDEGEE. The length of the CDR3 is 14 residues. V shed 2 bases and J shed 7 bases, with 16 bases lying between them. The CDR3 protein is CASSFLAGTREQYF. The DNA for the CDR3 is TGTGCCAGCAGCTTTTTGGCAGGGACAAGGGAGCAGTACTTC. The full variable domain, rest sourced from reference TRBV5-8 and TRBJ2-7, is EAGVTQSPTHLIKTRGQQATLRCSPISGHTSVYWYQQALGLGLQFLLWYDEGEERNRGNFPPRFSGRQFPNYSSELNVNALELEDSALYLCASSFLAGTREQYFGPGTRLTVT.

This chain links TRBV2 with TRBJ2-7; 9 bases align to TRBD2. J was trimmed by 2 bases and V by 7 bases; bases with no gene match: 9. The CDR3 sequence is 15 residues long. Germline V lookup: CDR1 SNHLY, CDR2 FYNNEI. CDR3 residues: CASNLLAGVTYEQYF. CDR3 nucleotide sequence: TGTGCCAGCAACCTTTTAGCGGGGGTTACCTACGAGCAGTACTTC. Based on the CDR3 plus reference TRBV2 and TRBJ2-7, the full variable domain is EPEVTQTPSHQVTQMGQEVILRCVPISNHLYFYWYRQILGQKVEFLVSFYNNEISEKSEIFDDQFSVERPDGSNFTLKIRSTKLEDSAMYFCASNLLAGVTYEQYFGPGTRLTVT.

The CDR3 DNA sequence: TGTGCCTGGAGTGTTCAACCGGGACAGGGGTATTCACCCCTCCACTTT. Its protein product is CAWSVQPGQGYSPLHF. The J gene is TRBJ1-6, the V gene TRBV30; 10 nucleotides match TRBD1. The J segment lost 8 bases and the V segment lost 0 bases, leaving 7 bases of the junction unmatched. The CDR3 spans 16 residues. The V gene's germline CDR1 is GTSNPN and CDR2 SVGIG (reference sequence).

The rearrangement uses TRBV19 and TRBJ1-2; TRBD1 is a possible D gene (6 bases). Trimming removed 2 bases at V and 8 bases at J, with 9 bases between. Germline V CDR1 and CDR2: LNHDA, SQIVND (reference sequence). There are 12 residues in the CDR3. The CDR3 region has the DNA TGTGCCAGTAGTATATCAGGGGAAGGCTACACCTTC. Its translation is CASSISGEGYTF.

This clone has a handful of counts. This sequence joins TRBV19 and TRBJ1-6; D is uncertain. Germline CDR1 reads LNHDA; CDR2 reads SQIVND (reference sequence). This CDR3 comprises 14 residues. The V and J ends lost 3 bases and 8 bases respectively, with 11 bases between them. In DNA, the CDR3 is TGTGCCAGTAGTATGCGCGGGAAATATTCACCCCTCCACTTT. Translated: CASSMRGKYSPLHF.

The chain has TRBV19 and TRBJ1-2; 11 nucleotides match TRBD1. The germline V gene has CDR1 LNHDA and CDR2 SQIVND (reference sequence). The V segment lost 1 base and the J segment 10 bases; nucleotides outside the gene matches: 2. The length of the CDR3 is 13 residues. The CDR3 region is CASSIGTGGVYTF. The CDR3 DNA follows: TGTGCCAGTAGTATAGGGACAGGGGGCGTCTACACCTTC. The complete variable domain, with remaining parts taken from reference TRBV19 and TRBJ1-2, reads DGGITQSPKYLFRKEGQNVTLSCEQNLNHDAMYWYRQDPGQGLRLIYYSQIVNDFQKGDIAEGYSVSREKKESFPLTVTSAQKNPTAFYLCASSIGTGGVYTFGSGTRLTVV.

The chain couples TRBV4-3 to TRBJ2-2; 7 bases align to TRBD1. Germline CDR1 reads LGHNA; CDR2 reads YSLEER. The CDR3 extends over 16 amino acids. The ends lost 1 base at V and 2 bases at J; junction bases unmatched: 4. CDR3 nucleotides: TGCGCCAGCAGCCAAGGCCAGGGGGTCAACACCGGGGAGCTGTTTTTT. Its protein is CASSQGQGVNTGELFF.

This clone has only a few counts. J is TRBJ1-5 and V is TRBV6-1; D not resolved. Germline V gene lookup returns CDR1 MNHNS and CDR2 SASEGT. The CDR3 extends over 14 amino acids. With 10 bases removed from V and 6 bases from J, the gap between germline ends came to 19 bases. CDR3 residues: CATCPGRRGQPQHF. DNA of the CDR3: TGTGCCACCTGTCCCGGACGGCGGGGTCAGCCCCAGCATTTT.